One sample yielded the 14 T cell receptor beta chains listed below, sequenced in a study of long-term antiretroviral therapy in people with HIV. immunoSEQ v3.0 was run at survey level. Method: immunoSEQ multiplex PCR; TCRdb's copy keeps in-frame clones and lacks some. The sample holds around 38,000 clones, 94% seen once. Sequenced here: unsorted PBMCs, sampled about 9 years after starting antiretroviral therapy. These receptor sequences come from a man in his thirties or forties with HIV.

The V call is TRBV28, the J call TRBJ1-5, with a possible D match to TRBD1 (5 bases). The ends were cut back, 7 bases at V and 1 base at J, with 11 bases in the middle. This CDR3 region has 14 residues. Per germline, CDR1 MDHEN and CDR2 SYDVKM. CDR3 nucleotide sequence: TGTGCCAGCATTATCCGACAGAGCAATCAGCCCCAGCATTTT. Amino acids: CASIIRQSNQPQHF.

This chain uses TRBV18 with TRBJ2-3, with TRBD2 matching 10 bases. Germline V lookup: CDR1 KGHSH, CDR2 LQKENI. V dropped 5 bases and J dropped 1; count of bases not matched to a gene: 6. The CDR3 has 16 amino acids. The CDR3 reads CASSMLAGARTDTQYF. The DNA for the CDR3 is TGTGCCAGCTCAATGCTAGCGGGGGCCCGCACAGATACGCAGTATTTT.

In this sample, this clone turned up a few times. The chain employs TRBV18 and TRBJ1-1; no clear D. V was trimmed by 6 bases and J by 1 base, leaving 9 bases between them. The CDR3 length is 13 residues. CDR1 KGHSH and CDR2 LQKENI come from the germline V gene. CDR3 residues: CASSQQANTEAFF. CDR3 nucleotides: TGTGCCAGCTCCCAACAAGCGAACACTGAAGCTTTCTTT.

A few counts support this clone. In DNA, the CDR3 is TGTGCCATATCCCTGGGACTAGCGGAGTACAATGAGCAGTTCTTC. Protein sequence: CAISLGLAEYNEQFF. The chain has TRBV30 and TRBJ2-1; 11 bases are shared with TRBD2. The germline V gene encodes CDR1 GTSNPN and CDR2 SVGIG (reference sequence). This CDR3 contains 15 residues. The V segment lost 8 bases and the J segment 4 bases; nucleotides outside the gene matches: 10. Full variable domain (missing parts from reference TRBV30 and TRBJ2-1): SQTIHQWPATLVQPVGSPLSLECTVEGTSNPNLYWYRQAAGRGLQLLFYSVGIGQISSEVPQNLSASRPQDRQFILSSKKLLLSDSGFYLCAISLGLAEYNEQFFGPGTRLTVL.

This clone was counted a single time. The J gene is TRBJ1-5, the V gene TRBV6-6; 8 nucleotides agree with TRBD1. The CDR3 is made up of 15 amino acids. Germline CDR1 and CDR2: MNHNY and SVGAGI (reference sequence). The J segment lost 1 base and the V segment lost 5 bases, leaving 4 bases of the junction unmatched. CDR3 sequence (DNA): TGTGCCAGCAGTCGGACAGGGAAAAGCAATCAGCCCCAGCATTTT. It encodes CASSRTGKSNQPQHF.

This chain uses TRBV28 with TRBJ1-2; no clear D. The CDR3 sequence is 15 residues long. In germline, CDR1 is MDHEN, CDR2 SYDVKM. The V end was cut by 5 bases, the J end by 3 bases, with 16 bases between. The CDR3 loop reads CASSLYSLDDYGYTF. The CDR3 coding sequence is TGTGCCAGCAGTCTCTACTCACTGGACGACTATGGCTACACCTTC.

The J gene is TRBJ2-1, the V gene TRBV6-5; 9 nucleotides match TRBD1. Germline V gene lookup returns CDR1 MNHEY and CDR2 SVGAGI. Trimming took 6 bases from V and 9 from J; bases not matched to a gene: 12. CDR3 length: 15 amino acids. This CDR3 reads CASRNRDRVVGEQFF. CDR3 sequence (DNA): TGTGCCAGCAGGAACCGGGACAGGGTCGTGGGTGAGCAGTTCTTC.

The chain's CDR3 is CASSYRPLSNQPQHF. CDR3 coding DNA: TGTGCCAGCAGCTACCGCCCCCTTAGCAATCAGCCCCAGCATTTT. The chain carries TRBV6-5 and TRBJ1-5; D not resolved. V lost 6 bases, J lost 0 bases, and 12 bases lay in between. The germline gives CDR1 MNHEY, CDR2 SVGAGI. The CDR3 has 15 residues.

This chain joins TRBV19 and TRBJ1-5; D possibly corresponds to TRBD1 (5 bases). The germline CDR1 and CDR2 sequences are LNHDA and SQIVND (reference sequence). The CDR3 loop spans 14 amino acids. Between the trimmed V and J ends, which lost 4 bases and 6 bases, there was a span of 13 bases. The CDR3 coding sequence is TGTGCCAGTAGTAATGGAGGGGAGGGTCAGCCCCAGCATTTT. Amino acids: CASSNGGEGQPQHF.

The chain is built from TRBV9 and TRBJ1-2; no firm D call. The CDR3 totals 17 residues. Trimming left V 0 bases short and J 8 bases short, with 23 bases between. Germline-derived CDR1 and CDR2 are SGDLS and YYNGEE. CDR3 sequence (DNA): TGTGCCAGCAGCGTAGGATGGGCCCCCAGAATCCCGGGGGGCTACACCTTC. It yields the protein CASSVGWAPRIPGGYTF.

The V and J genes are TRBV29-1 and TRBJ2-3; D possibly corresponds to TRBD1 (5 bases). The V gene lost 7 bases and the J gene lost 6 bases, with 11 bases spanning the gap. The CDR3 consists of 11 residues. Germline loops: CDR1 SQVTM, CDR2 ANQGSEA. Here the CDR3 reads CSAMTADTQYF. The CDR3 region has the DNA TGCAGCGCAATGACAGCGGATACGCAGTATTTT.

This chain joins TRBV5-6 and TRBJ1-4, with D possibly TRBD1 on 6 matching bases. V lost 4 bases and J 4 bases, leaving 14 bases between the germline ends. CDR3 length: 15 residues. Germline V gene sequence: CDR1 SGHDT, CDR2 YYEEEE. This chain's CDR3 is CASSIAGAGNEKLFF. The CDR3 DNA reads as TGTGCCAGCAGCATAGCAGGGGCGGGTAATGAAAAACTGTTTTTT.

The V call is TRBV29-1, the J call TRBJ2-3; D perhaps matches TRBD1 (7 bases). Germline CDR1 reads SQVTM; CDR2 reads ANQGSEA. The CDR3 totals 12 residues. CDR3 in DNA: TGCGGAGGGGGCGGGAACACAGATACGCAGTATTTT. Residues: CGGGGNTDTQYF.

This CDR3 reads CASSGRNTQYF. The DNA of the CDR3 is TGCGCCAGCAGCGGGCGAAATACGCAGTATTTT. This chain uses TRBV5-1 with TRBJ2-3; unclear D gene. Germline-derived CDR1 and CDR2 are SGHRS and YFSETQ. V lost 4 bases to trimming and J lost 7 bases, with 7 bases between them. The CDR3 is 11 residues long.